This record covers a single T cell receptor (beta chain). Its matching antigen is unknown. These data come from a study of pediatric ulcerative colitis. The germline gives CDR1 LNHDA, CDR2 SQIVND (reference sequence). Trimming stripped 3 bases from V and 7 bases from J, with 16 bases between. This CDR3 is built from 15 residues. Here immunoSEQ multiplex PCR was the method, and the copy in TCRdb shows in-frame clones only, minus some. The sample holds 30,000 to 45,000 clones, over 80% seen once. Study outcomes and limitations: Clonal expansions reduced rectal repertoire diversity in acute severe colitis. Two patients had blood samples with substantially reduced template counts. Compared with controls, ulcerative colitis showed greater blood-rectum clone sharing.

This TCR came from a girl aged 5-17 years with moderate ulcerative colitis. This chain connects TRBV19 to TRBJ1-5; D is possibly TRBD1 (5 bases). The sample comprised blood. CDR3 sequence: CASSMTGGWQQPQHF. The CDR3 bases are TGTGCCAGTAGTATGACGGGGGGGTGGCAACAGCCCCAGCATTTT.